This TCR beta chain was retrieved from a study of blood T cell repertoires in COVID-19. Study at large: Sites in the United States, Italy and Spain provided acute and convalescent COVID-19 samples. The analysed material was cDNA or gDNA that came from T cells, B-cell-depleted T cells, or PBMCs.

The CDR3 loop spans 15 amino acids. Between the trimmed V and J ends, which lost 1 base and 0 bases, there was a span of 9 bases. Germline V CDR1 and CDR2: MGHRA, YSYEKL. In the study's own analysis: The authors estimated nucleated cell counts from reference gene primer amplification. Data came from immunoSEQ multiplex PCR; TCRdb stores just in-frame clones and leaves some out. That table is the source of V, J and clone size, and D and trimming were worked out from the DNA. The sample gives 250,000 to 300,000 clones, less than 90% of which show up once; roughly 14% is in the top ten. Seattle cases were enrolled at active infection and followed longitudinally.

The rearrangement joins TRBV4-1 to TRBJ2-5, with a tentative D call TRBD1 (5 bases). Sequenced: peripheral blood. The TCR originated in a woman aged 65 to 85 with COVID-19, enrolled during active disease. In DNA form, the CDR3 reads TGCGCCAGCAGCCAAGGGGGCTGGAACCAAGAGACCCAGTACTTC. Its protein is CASSQGGWNQETQYF.